Below are 8 T cell receptor beta chains sequenced from a single sample in a study of shared clonotypes between healthy human individuals. TCRdb's copy holds only in-frame clones and misses some; the assay was immunoSEQ multiplex PCR. The sample has about 1.1 million clones, around 77% seen once; the top ten hold 0.7% to 0.95%. Input material: memory CD4+ T cells from PBMCs. As for subset: CD45RA-negative fraction. These receptors were collected from a man aged 18 to 35 in good health. Some clones in this sample may be carry-over from other donors' samples.

The gene calls are TRBV11-3 and TRBJ2-1; D not resolved. CDR3 length: 14 amino acids. Germline V gene sequence: CDR1 SGHNT, CDR2 YENEEA. V lost 5 bases and J lost 6, with 14 bases in between. The CDR3 nucleotides are TGTGCCAGCAGCGATAGTCTAGTGAGCAATGAGCAGTTCTTC. Translation gives CASSDSLVSNEQFF.

The chain combines TRBV7-2 with TRBJ2-7, with D unclear. The CDR3 runs 13 residues. V was pared by 2 bases and J by 4 bases, with 9 bases between. The germline gives CDR1 SGHTA, CDR2 FQGNSA. The DNA of the CDR3 is TGTGCCAGCAGCTTATCTTACCAGTACGAGCAGTACTTC. Its translation is CASSLSYQYEQYF.

The chain has TRBV7-3 and TRBJ2-2; D remains ambiguous. CDR3 length: 14 residues. The germline gives CDR1 SGHTA, CDR2 FQGTGA. V gave up 4 bases and J gave up 4 bases, with 10 bases separating them. The DNA for the CDR3 is TGTGCCAGCAGCTACCTGACCACCACCGGGGAGCTGTTTTTT. This sequence encodes CASSYLTTTGELFF.

This clone was picked up one time. The chain couples TRBV10-1 to TRBJ2-7; D call uncertain. With 5 bases removed from V and 3 bases from J, the gap between germline ends came to 11 bases. The CDR3 is 13 amino acids. Germline CDR1 is WNHNN and CDR2 is SYGVQD (reference sequence). The CDR3, as DNA: TGCGCCAGCAGTCCCGCTGGCAGCTACGAGCAGTACTTC. It codes for CASSPAGSYEQYF.

A remark on this clone: A far larger clone is one nucleotide away, so this likely arose from a read error. The V gene is TRBV7-3, the J gene TRBJ1-1, with D unresolved. Germline lookup yields CDR1 SGHTA and CDR2 FQGTGA. Between the trimmed V and J ends, which lost 0 bases and 1 base, there was a span of 3 bases. The CDR3 has 13 residues. DNA of the CDR3: TGTGCCAGCAGCTTAACAGAGAACACTGAAGCTTTCTTT. Translating it yields CASSLTENTEAFF.

The chain carries TRBV7-8 and TRBJ2-5; TRBD1 might be the D (6 bases). V was pared by 3 bases and J by 5 bases, with 13 bases between. This CDR3 contains 14 residues. CDR1 is SGHVS and CDR2 is FQNEAQ in the germline V gene. The CDR3 sequence is CASSFMAQGETQYF. The CDR3 DNA reads TGTGCCAGCAGCTTTATGGCACAGGGTGAGACCCAGTACTTC. The full variable domain, rest sourced from reference TRBV7-8 and TRBJ2-5, is GAGVSQSPRYKVAKRGQDVALRCDPISGHVSLFWYQQALGQGPEFLTYFQNEAQLDKSGLPSDRFFAERPEGSVSTLKIQRTQQEDSAVYLCASSFMAQGETQYFGPGTRLLVL.

This chain joins TRBV7-8 and TRBJ2-5, with 8 bases matching TRBD2. The V segment lost 0 bases and the J segment 7 bases; nucleotides outside the gene matches: 4. CDR3 length equals 14 residues. The V gene's germline CDR1 is SGHVS and CDR2 FQNEAQ. The CDR3 nucleotides are TGTGCCAGCAGCTTAGCGCCCAGCGGGAGGACCCAGTACTTC. Amino acid sequence: CASSLAPSGRTQYF.

This clone has a handful of counts. J is TRBJ1-3 and V is TRBV2, with 7 bases matching TRBD1. Germline V CDR1 and CDR2: SNHLY, FYNNEI. The CDR3 covers 14 residues. V trimming: 11 bases; J trimming: 4 bases; junction bases outside the gene matches: 11. CDR3 sequence (DNA): TGTGCCTGCACTTTGACAGGGTCCGGAAACACCATATATTTT. Its translation: CACTLTGSGNTIYF.